This T cell receptor beta chain came from a study of shared clonotypes between healthy human individuals. Using immunoSEQ multiplex PCR, the repertoire was profiled, and TCRdb retains in-frame clones only, with some absent. This sample carries 2 million to 3 million clones, 80% to 95% of them seen once, and the ten largest clones take more than 0.35%. CDR3 size: 13 residues. The V gene's germline CDR1 is KGHSH and CDR2 LQKENI. Deletions cut 0 bases from V and 4 bases from J, with 7 bases between. As regards this clone: This CDR3 is also generated by other DNA sequences in the sample.

The J gene is TRBJ2-7, the V gene TRBV18; D is unclear. Material for sequencing was naive CD4+ T cells from PBMCs. Documented subset: CD45RA+ positively selected. The TCR was taken from a young man in good health. Some clones in this sample may be carry-over from other donors' samples. The CDR3 spells CASSPPAGYEQYF. For the CDR3, the DNA is TGTGCCAGCTCACCACCAGCCGGGTACGAGCAGTACTTC.